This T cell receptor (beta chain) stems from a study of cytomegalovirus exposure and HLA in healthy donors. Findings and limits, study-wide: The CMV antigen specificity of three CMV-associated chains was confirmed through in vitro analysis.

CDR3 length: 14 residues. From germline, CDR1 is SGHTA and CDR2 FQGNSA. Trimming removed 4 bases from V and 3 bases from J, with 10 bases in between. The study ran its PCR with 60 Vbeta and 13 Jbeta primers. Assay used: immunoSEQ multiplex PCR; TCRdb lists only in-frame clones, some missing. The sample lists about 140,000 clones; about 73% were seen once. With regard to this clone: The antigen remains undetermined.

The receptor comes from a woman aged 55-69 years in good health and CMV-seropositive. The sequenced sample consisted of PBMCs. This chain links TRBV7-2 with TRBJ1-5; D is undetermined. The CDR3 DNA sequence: TGTGCCAGCAGCTCTGCGGGCTTCAATCAGCCCCAGCATTTT. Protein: CASSSAGFNQPQHF.